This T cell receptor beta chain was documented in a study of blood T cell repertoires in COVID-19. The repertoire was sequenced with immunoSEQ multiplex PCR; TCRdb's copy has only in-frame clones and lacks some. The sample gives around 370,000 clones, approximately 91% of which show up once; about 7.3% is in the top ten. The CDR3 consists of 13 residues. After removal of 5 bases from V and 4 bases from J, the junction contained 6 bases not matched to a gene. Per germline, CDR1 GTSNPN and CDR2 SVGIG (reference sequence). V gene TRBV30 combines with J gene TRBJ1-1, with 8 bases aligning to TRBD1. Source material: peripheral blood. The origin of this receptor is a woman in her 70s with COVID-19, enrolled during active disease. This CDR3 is CAWSTGGSTEAFF. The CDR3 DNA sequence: TGTGCCTGGTCTACAGGGGGGAGCACTGAAGCTTTCTTT.